Presented here are 10 T cell receptor beta chains from one specimen sequenced in a study of cytomegalovirus exposure and HLA in healthy donors (dated by TCRdb to the late 2010s). The library was built by means of the immunoSEQ multiplex PCR assay. For the multiplex PCR, a mixture combining 60 forward primers for TCR Vbeta segments and 13 reverse primers for TCR Jbeta segments was used. The clones in this table, taken by TCRdb from immuneACCESS, are in-frame only. Not every clone is retained; where verified, under half of the shortfall comes from an unresolved V gene, and the cause of the rest is unknown. This sample is represented by 95,000 to 110,000 clones; roughly a tenth of them were singletons. The ten top clones hold around 5.9% of the sample. Sequencing was performed on PBMCs. These receptors were taken from a man aged 40-49 years in good health and CMV-seropositive.

The gene calls are TRBV7-8 and TRBJ2-1; possible D gene TRBD2, 6 bases. The CDR3 runs to 14 residues. CDR1 is SGHVS and CDR2 is FQNEAQ in the germline V gene. V was clipped by 7 bases and J by 2 bases, with 12 bases between them. CDR3 in DNA: TGTGCCAGCAAACCGGAGGGAGCCTACAATGAGCAGTTCTTC. This codes for CASKPEGAYNEQFF.

Of note for this clone: The junction departs from the called germline gene at one end, perhaps through a read error. The chain couples TRBV5-6 to TRBJ2-3, with D maybe TRBD1 (6 bases). The length of the CDR3 is 14 residues. Germline V gene data show CDR1 as SGHDT and CDR2 as YYEEEE. The CDR3 nucleotides are TGTGCCAGCAGAACAGGGATCAACACAGATAAGCAGTATTTT. Encoded protein: CASRTGINTDKQYF.

The chain uses TRBV6-1 and TRBJ1-1, with TRBD1 as a possible D gene (6 bases). Germline V gene sequence: CDR1 MNHNS, CDR2 SASEGT. The CDR3 contains 15 residues. V dropped 7 bases and J dropped 2 bases, with 17 bases sitting between them. CDR3 loop: CASTLRTAGNTEAFF. CDR3 bases: TGTGCCAGCACCCTCAGGACAGCAGGAAACACTGAAGCTTTCTTT.

A few counts support this clone. The V call is TRBV6-5, the J call TRBJ2-7; D is uncertain. Germline lookup yields CDR1 MNHEY and CDR2 SVGAGI. This CDR3 region has 13 residues. V dropped 3 bases and J dropped 6 bases, with 12 bases sitting between them. The CDR3 is CASSYRLNGEQYF. The DNA of the CDR3 is TGTGCCAGCAGTTATCGACTGAACGGCGAGCAGTACTTC.

The CDR3 region is CASSPRTGALEQYF. CDR3 nucleotide sequence: TGTGCCAGCAGCCCTCGGACAGGGGCCCTCGAGCAGTACTTC. The rearrangement links TRBV9 to TRBJ2-7; 9 bases are a match to TRBD1. J lost 6 bases, V lost 4 bases, and 8 bases had no gene match. CDR1 SGDLS and CDR2 YYNGEE come from the germline V gene. The CDR3 is 14 amino acids.

This rearrangement joins TRBV7-6 to TRBJ2-7; D call uncertain. V lost 5 bases, J lost 4 bases, and 21 bases lay in between. Germline V gene sequence: CDR1 SGHVS, CDR2 FNYEAQ. The CDR3 spans 16 residues. The CDR3 region is CASSSLRPWQAYEQYF. The CDR3 coding sequence is TGTGCCAGCAGCAGCTTACGTCCTTGGCAGGCGTACGAGCAGTACTTC.

The genes are TRBV7-9 and TRBJ2-3, with 8 bases lining up with TRBD2. The germline V gene encodes CDR1 SEHNR and CDR2 FQNEAQ (reference sequence). Unmatched junction bases numbered 12, after V lost 1 base and J lost 3 bases. CDR3 length: 18 residues. DNA of the CDR3: TGTGCCAGCAGCTTAGACTCCCCCTTAGCGGGAAAAACAGATACGCAGTATTTT. It encodes CASSLDSPLAGKTDTQYF.

This clone was seen a handful of times. The V and J genes are TRBV7-9 and TRBJ1-4; D may be TRBD1 (5 bases). Germline values: CDR1 SEHNR, CDR2 FQNEAQ (reference sequence). The CDR3 length is 17 residues. Trimming removed 3 bases at V and 2 bases at J, with 16 bases between. The CDR3 bases are TGTGCCAGCAGCTTTTTGGTCCAGGGTGGGACTAATGAAAAACTGTTTTTT. Translated, it gives CASSFLVQGGTNEKLFF.

The chain links TRBV10-1 to TRBJ2-2; tentative D call: TRBD2 (5 bases). CDR3 length: 16 residues. Germline V gene sequence: CDR1 WNHNN, CDR2 SYGVQD (reference sequence). The V gene lost 0 bases and the J gene lost 6 bases, with 14 bases spanning the gap. This CDR3 is CASSESRPRAAGELFF. CDR3 nucleotide sequence: TGCGCCAGCAGTGAGTCGAGGCCTAGAGCGGCCGGGGAGCTGTTTTTT.

This clone was seen more than once but under ten times. The chain employs TRBV11-2 and TRBJ2-7, with 10 bases identical to TRBD1. J was trimmed by 6 bases and V by 6 bases; bases with no gene match: 2. This CDR3 is built from 12 residues. Germline-derived CDR1 and CDR2 are SGHAT and FQNNGV. The DNA of the CDR3 is TGTGCCAGCAGGACAGGGGGCGGCGAGCAGTACTTC. Its translation: CASRTGGGEQYF.